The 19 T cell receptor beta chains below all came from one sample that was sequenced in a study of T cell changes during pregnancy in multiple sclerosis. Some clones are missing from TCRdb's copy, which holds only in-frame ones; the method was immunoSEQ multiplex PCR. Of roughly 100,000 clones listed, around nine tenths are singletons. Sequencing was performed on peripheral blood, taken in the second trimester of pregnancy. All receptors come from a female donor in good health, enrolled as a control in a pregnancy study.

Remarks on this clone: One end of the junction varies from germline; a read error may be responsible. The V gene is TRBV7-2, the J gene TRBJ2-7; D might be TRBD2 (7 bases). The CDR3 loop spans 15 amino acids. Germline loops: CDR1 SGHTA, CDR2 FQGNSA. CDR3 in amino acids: CASSLAAGTTYEQYF. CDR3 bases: TGTGCCAGCAGCCTAGCGGCAGGGACAACCTACGAGCAGTACTTC.

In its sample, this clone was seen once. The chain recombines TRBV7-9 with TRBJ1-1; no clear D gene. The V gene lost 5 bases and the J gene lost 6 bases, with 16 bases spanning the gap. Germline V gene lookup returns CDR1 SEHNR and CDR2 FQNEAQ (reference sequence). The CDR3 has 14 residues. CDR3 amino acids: CASSRGEVRAEAFF. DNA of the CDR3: TGTGCCAGCAGCCGCGGAGAGGTTCGGGCTGAAGCTTTCTTT.

The CDR3 DNA sequence: TGTGCCAGCAGCCGGGGGGGATACACAGATACGCAGTATTTT. Translation: CASSRGGYTDTQYF. The V and J genes are TRBV11-3 and TRBJ2-3; 8 bases line up with TRBD2. This CDR3 has 14 amino acids. Unmatched junction bases numbered 3, after V lost 5 bases and J lost 2 bases. Germline values: CDR1 SGHNT, CDR2 YENEEA.

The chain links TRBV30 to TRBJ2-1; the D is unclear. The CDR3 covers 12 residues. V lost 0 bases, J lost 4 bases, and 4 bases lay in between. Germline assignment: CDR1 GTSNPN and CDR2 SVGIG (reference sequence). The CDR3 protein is CAWSVLYNEQFF. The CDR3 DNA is TGTGCCTGGAGTGTACTTTACAATGAGCAGTTCTTC.

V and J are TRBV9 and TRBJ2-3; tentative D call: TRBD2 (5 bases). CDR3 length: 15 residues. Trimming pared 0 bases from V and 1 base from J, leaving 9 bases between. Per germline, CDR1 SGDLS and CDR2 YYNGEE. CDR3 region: CASSVGERRTDTQYF. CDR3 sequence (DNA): TGTGCCAGCAGCGTAGGGGAGCGGCGCACAGATACGCAGTATTTT.

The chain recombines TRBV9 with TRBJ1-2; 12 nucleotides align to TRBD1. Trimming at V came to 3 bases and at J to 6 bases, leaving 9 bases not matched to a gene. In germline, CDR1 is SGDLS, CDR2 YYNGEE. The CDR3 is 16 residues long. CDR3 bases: TGTGCCAGCAGCGGAACGGGGACAGGGGGCAAGGATGGCTACACCTTC. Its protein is CASSGTGTGGKDGYTF. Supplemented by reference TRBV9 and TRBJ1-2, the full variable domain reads DSGVTQTPKHLITATGQRVTLRCSPRSGDLSVYWYQQSLDQGLQFLIQYYNGEERAKGNILERFSAQQFPDLHSELNLSSLELGDSALYFCASSGTGTGGKDGYTFGSGTRLTVV.

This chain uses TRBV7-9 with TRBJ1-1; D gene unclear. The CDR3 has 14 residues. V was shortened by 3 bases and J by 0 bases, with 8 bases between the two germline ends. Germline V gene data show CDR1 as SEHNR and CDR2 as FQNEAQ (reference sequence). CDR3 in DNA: TGTGCCAGCAGCTTGTCGGAGCTGAACACTGAAGCTTTCTTT. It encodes CASSLSELNTEAFF.

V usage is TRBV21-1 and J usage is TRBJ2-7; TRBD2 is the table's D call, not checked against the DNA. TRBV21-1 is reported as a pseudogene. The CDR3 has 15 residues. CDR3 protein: CASNPGLAGGYEQYF. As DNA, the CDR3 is TGTGCCAGCAACCCCGGACTAGCGGGAGGGTACGAGCAGTACTTC.

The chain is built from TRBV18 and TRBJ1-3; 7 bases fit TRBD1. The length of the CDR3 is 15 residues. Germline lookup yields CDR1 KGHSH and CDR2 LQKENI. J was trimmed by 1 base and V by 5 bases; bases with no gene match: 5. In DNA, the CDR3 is TGTGCCAGCTCAAAAGGGACAGCTTCTGGAAACACCATATATTTT. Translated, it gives CASSKGTASGNTIYF.

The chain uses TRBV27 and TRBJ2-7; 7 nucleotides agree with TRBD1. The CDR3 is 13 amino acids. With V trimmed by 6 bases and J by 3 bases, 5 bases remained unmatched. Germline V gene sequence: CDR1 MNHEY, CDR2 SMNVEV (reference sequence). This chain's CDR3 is CASSKGTVYEQYF. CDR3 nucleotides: TGTGCCAGCAGCAAAGGGACAGTCTACGAGCAGTACTTC.

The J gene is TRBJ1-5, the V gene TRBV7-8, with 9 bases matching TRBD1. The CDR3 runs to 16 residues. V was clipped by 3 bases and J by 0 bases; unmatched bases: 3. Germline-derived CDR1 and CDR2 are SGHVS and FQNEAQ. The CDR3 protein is CASSLGQGNSNQPQHF. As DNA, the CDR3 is TGTGCCAGCAGCTTGGGACAGGGAAATAGCAATCAGCCCCAGCATTTT. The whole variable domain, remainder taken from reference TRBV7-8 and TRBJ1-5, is GAGVSQSPRYKVAKRGQDVALRCDPISGHVSLFWYQQALGQGPEFLTYFQNEAQLDKSGLPSDRFFAERPEGSVSTLKIQRTQQEDSAVYLCASSLGQGNSNQPQHFGDGTRLSIL.

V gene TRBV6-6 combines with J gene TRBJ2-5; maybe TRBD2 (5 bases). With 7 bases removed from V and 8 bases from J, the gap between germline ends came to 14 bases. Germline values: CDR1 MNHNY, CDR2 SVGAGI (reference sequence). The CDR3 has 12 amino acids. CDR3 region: CASTTTPGTQYF. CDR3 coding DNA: TGTGCCAGCACAACCACCCCGGGAACCCAGTACTTC.

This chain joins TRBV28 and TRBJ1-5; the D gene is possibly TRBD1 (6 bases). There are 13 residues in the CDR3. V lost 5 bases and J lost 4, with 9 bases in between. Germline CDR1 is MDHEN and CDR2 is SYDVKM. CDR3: CASSGTGNQPQHF. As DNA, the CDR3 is TGTGCCAGCAGTGGAACAGGGAATCAGCCCCAGCATTTT. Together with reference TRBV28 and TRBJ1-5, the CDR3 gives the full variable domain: DVKVTQSSRYLVKRTGEKVFLECVQDMDHENMFWYRQDPGLGLRLIYFSYDVKMKEKGDIPEGYSVSREKKERFSLILESASTNQTSMYLCASSGTGNQPQHFGDGTRLSIL.

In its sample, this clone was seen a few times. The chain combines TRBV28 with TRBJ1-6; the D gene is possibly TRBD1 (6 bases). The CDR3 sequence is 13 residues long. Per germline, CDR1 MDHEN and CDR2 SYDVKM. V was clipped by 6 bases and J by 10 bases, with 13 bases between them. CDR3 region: CASREQGESPLHF. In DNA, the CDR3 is TGTGCCAGCAGGGAACAGGGTGAATCACCCCTCCACTTT.

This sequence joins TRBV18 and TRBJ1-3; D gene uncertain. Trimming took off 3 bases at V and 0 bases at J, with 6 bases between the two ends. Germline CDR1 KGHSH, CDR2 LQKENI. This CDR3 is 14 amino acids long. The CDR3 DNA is TGTGCCAGCTCACCGTCGAGCTCTGGAAACACCATATATTTT. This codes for CASSPSSSGNTIYF.

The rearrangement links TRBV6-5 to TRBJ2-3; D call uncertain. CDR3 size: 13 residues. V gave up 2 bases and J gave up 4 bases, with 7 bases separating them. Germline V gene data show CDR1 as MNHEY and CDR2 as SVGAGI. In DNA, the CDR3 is TGTGCCAGCAGTTACCGGTCGGCAGATACGCAGTATTTT. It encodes CASSYRSADTQYF.

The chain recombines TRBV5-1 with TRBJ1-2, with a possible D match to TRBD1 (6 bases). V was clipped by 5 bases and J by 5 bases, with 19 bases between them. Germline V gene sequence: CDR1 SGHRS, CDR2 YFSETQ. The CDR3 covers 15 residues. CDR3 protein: CASRQNTGGLYGYTF. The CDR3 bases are TGCGCCAGCAGGCAAAATACGGGGGGCCTGTATGGCTACACCTTC. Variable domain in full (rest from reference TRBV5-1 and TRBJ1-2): KAGVTQTPRYLIKTRGQQVTLSCSPISGHRSVSWYQQTPGQGLQFLFEYFSETQRNKGNFPGRFSGRQFSNSRSEMNVSTLELGDSALYLCASRQNTGGLYGYTFGSGTRLTVV.

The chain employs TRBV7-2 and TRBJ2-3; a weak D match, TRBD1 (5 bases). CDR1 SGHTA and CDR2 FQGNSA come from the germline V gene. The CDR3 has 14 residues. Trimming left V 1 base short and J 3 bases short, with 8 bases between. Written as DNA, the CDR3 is TGTGCCAGCAGCTTAGACCCAGGGACAGATACGCAGTATTTT. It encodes CASSLDPGTDTQYF.

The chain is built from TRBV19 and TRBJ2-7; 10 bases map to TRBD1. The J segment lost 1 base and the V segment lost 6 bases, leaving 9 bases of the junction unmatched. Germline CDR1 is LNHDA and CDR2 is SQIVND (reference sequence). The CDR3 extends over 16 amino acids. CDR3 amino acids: CASSQGRTGGSYEQYF. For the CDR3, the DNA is TGTGCCAGTAGCCAGGGACGGACAGGGGGTTCCTACGAGCAGTACTTC.